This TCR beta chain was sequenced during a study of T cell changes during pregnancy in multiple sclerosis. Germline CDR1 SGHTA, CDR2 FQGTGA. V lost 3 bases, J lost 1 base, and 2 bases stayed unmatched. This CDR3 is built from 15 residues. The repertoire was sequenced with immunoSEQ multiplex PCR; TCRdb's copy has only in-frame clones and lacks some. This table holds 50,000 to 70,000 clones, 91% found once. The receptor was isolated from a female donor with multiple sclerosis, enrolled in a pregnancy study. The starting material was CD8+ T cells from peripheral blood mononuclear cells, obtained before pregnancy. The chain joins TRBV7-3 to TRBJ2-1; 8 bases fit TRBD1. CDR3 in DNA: TGTGCCAGCAGCTTGGGACAGGTTTCCTACAATGAGCAGTTCTTC. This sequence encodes CASSLGQVSYNEQFF.